The 28 T cell receptor beta chains below all came from one sample that was sequenced in a study of shared T cell receptors in the human thymus. Using immunoSEQ multiplex PCR, the repertoire was profiled, and TCRdb retains in-frame clones only, with some absent. The repertoire holds about 380,000 clones, 95% seen once, with around 0.018% in the top ten. The sequenced sample was thymocytes. The receptors here all came from a human donor.

The rearrangement links TRBV19 to TRBJ2-4; possible D gene TRBD1, 5 bases. Germline V gene lookup returns CDR1 LNHDA and CDR2 SQIVND (reference sequence). The CDR3 is made up of 15 amino acids. Trimming shortened V by 3 bases and J by 0 bases, and 9 bases separated the two germline ends. The CDR3 nucleotides read TGTGCCAGTAGTATCAGGGCCTTAGCCAAAAACATTCAGTACTTC. This encodes CASSIRALAKNIQYF.

The chain combines TRBV6-5 with TRBJ2-7, with 8 bases that match TRBD1. The CDR3 runs 16 residues. Germline V gene sequence: CDR1 MNHEY, CDR2 SVGAGI. V was clipped by 2 bases and J by 5 bases; unmatched bases: 11. The CDR3 spells CASSYGGRTGSNEQYF. The CDR3 bases are TGTGCCAGCAGTTACGGGGGACGGACAGGGTCCAACGAGCAGTACTTC.

This clone was detected only once. The chain recombines TRBV19 with TRBJ1-2; D is uncertain. The CDR3 is 14 amino acids. Germline CDR1 and CDR2: LNHDA and SQIVND (reference sequence). V lost 3 bases to trimming and J lost 2 bases, with 10 bases between them. The CDR3 spells CASSMADFNYGYTF. The CDR3 region has the DNA TGTGCCAGTAGTATGGCAGACTTCAACTATGGCTACACCTTC.

The chain carries TRBV7-2 and TRBJ2-1; 11 nucleotides match TRBD2. Trimming at V came to 0 bases and at J to 7 bases, leaving 2 bases not matched to a gene. Per germline, CDR1 SGHTA and CDR2 FQGNSA. The CDR3 has 15 amino acids. The CDR3 sequence is CASSLASSGGNEQFF. In DNA, the CDR3 is TGTGCCAGCAGCTTAGCGTCTAGCGGGGGGAATGAGCAGTTCTTC.

The chain has TRBV7-9 and TRBJ1-5; perhaps TRBD1 as D (6 bases). The CDR3 covers 19 residues. CDR1 SEHNR and CDR2 FQNEAQ come from the germline V gene (reference sequence). V was trimmed by 0 bases and J by 0 bases, leaving 18 bases between them. In nucleotides, the CDR3 is TGTGCCAGCAGCTTAGCCTCTCGGCCAGGGGATCTTAGCAATCAGCCCCAGCATTTT. It yields the protein CASSLASRPGDLSNQPQHF.

This clone appeared a single time. This chain links TRBV6-1 with TRBJ1-3; the D gene is possibly TRBD1 (6 bases). Germline CDR1 MNHNS, CDR2 SASEGT. The CDR3 runs 14 residues. V dropped 7 bases and J dropped 4 bases, with 14 bases sitting between them. CDR3 sequence reads: CASTHTGSGNTIYF. The CDR3 DNA reads TGTGCCAGCACTCATACAGGGTCCGGAAACACCATATATTTT.

This rearrangement joins TRBV15 to TRBJ1-2; D unclear. V lost 1 base and J 6 bases, leaving 12 bases between the germline ends. This CDR3 spans 14 amino acids. CDR1 is LNHNV, CDR2 YYDKDF, per germline (reference sequence). The CDR3 nucleotides read TGTGCCACCAGCAGAGTGAACAGCCCAAATGGCTACACCTTC. Protein sequence: CATSRVNSPNGYTF.

The chain recombines TRBV18 with TRBJ2-7; a weak D match, TRBD1 (6 bases). Germline-derived CDR1 and CDR2 are KGHSH and LQKENI. The CDR3 is made up of 16 amino acids. The germline V and J ends were trimmed by 3 bases and 1 base, with 16 bases remaining between them. This chain's CDR3 is CASSPVGAGFSYEQYF. The CDR3 region has the DNA TGTGCCAGCTCACCGGTGGGGGCAGGGTTTTCCTACGAGCAGTACTTC.

The chain recombines TRBV27 with TRBJ2-2; 7 nucleotides line up with TRBD2. J gave up 4 bases and V 5 bases, and 7 bases lay outside the gene matches. Germline V CDR1 and CDR2: MNHEY, SMNVEV (reference sequence). The CDR3 length is 15 residues. The CDR3 DNA is TGTGCCAGCAGTCTACGATGGGGGGGCACCGGGGAGCTGTTTTTT. It encodes CASSLRWGGTGELFF.

This rearrangement joins TRBV7-6 to TRBJ2-7; D gene unclear. Germline V gene data show CDR1 as SGHVS and CDR2 as FNYEAQ. This CDR3 contains 14 residues. Deletions cut 0 bases from V and 0 bases from J, with 6 bases between. Here the CDR3 reads CASSLAPLSYEQYF. CDR3 DNA sequence: TGTGCCAGCAGCTTAGCACCTCTCTCCTACGAGCAGTACTTC.

This clone was seen just once. The chain links TRBV5-6 to TRBJ2-5; D is undetermined. The tail of the sequence fits TRBJ2-7 better, so the J call may be wrong. CDR1 and CDR2 from the germline V gene are SGHDT and YYEEEE. This CDR3 is 15 amino acids long. The CDR3 loop reads CASSLGAVETYEQYF. CDR3 DNA: TGTGCCAGCAGCTTGGGTGCCGTCGAGACCTACGAGCAGTACTTC.

The chain recombines TRBV5-8 with TRBJ1-5; 11 nucleotides align to TRBD1. The germline gives CDR1 SGHTS, CDR2 YDEGEE. The junction had 8 bases not matched to a gene; V was cut back by 3 bases and J by 3 bases. There are 17 residues in the CDR3. The CDR3 loop is CASSSKGGQGANQPQHF. CDR3 in DNA: TGTGCCAGCAGCTCAAAAGGCGGACAGGGGGCCAATCAGCCCCAGCATTTT.

The rearrangement joins TRBV7-3 to TRBJ2-1; tentative D call: TRBD2 (5 bases). The V and J ends lost 4 bases and 0 bases respectively, with 16 bases between them. Germline CDR1 and CDR2: SGHTA and FQGTGA. The CDR3 has 17 amino acids. The chain's CDR3 is CASSSHQLESSYNEQFF. CDR3 bases: TGTGCCAGCAGCTCCCATCAACTAGAGAGCTCCTACAATGAGCAGTTCTTC. The whole variable domain, filled in from reference TRBV7-3 and TRBJ2-1, reads GAGVSQTPSNKVTEKGKYVELRCDPISGHTALYWYRQSLGQGPEFLIYFQGTGAADDSGLPNDRFFAVRPEGSVSTLKIQRTERGDSAVYLCASSSHQLESSYNEQFFGPGTRLTVL.

The chain recombines TRBV6-5 with TRBJ2-7, with D uncertain. V lost 2 bases, J lost 3 bases, and 8 bases lay in between. This CDR3 region has 13 residues. CDR1 is MNHEY and CDR2 is SVGAGI in the germline V gene. Here the CDR3 DNA reads TGTGCCAGCAGTTACCTAGGCGACTACGAGCAGTACTTC. This translates into CASSYLGDYEQYF.

CDR3 loop: CASNIPSSYEQYF. The CDR3 DNA reads as TGTGCCAGCAATATACCTAGCTCCTACGAGCAGTACTTC. The chain links TRBV21-1 to TRBJ2-7; TRBD2, as called in the table, went unchecked against the DNA. TRBV21-1 is a pseudogene locus. This CDR3 is built from 13 residues.

The genes are TRBV7-2 and TRBJ2-7; TRBD2 agrees at 7 bases. CDR1 is SGHTA, CDR2 FQGNSA, per germline. The CDR3 runs 15 residues. Trimming at V came to 5 bases and at J to 7 bases, leaving 14 bases not matched to a gene. DNA of the CDR3: TGTGCCAGCAGCGGCGTGGAGGGAGGGCTGTGTGAGCAGTACTTC. This encodes CASSGVEGGLCEQYF. The full variable domain, in which reference TRBV7-2 and TRBJ2-7 provide the parts outside the CDR3, is GAGVSQSPSNKVTEKGKDVELRCDPISGHTALYWYRQSLGQGLEFLIYFQGNSAPDKSGLPSDRFSAERTGGSVSTLTIQRTQQEDSAVYLCASSGVEGGLCEQYFGPGTRLTVT.

This sequence joins TRBV6-6 and TRBJ2-7; 10 nucleotides line up with TRBD1. V dropped 5 bases and J dropped 3; count of bases not matched to a gene: 4. Germline V gene lookup returns CDR1 MNHNY and CDR2 SVGAGI (reference sequence). This CDR3 region has 14 residues. The CDR3 DNA reads as TGTGCCAGCAGTAACCGGGACAGGGGCTACGAGCAGTACTTC. Residues: CASSNRDRGYEQYF.

The chain couples TRBV7-2 to TRBJ2-5; possibly TRBD1 or TRBD2 for D (7 bases each). Trimming cost V 8 bases and J 1 base, with 14 bases left between them. Germline V CDR1 and CDR2: SGHTA, FQGNSA. The CDR3 sequence is 14 residues long. The CDR3 loop is CASRQGGAQETQYF. CDR3 nucleotides: TGTGCCAGCCGCCAGGGGGGGGCCCAAGAGACCCAGTACTTC.

This chain uses TRBV5-1 with TRBJ2-1, with 10 bases identical to TRBD2. From germline, CDR1 is SGHRS and CDR2 YFSETQ. The trim removed 2 bases at V and 1 base at J, leaving 9 bases unmatched. The CDR3 covers 18 residues. CDR3 protein: CASSFWCPSGRSYNEQFF. The CDR3 DNA is TGCGCCAGCAGCTTTTGGTGCCCTAGCGGGAGATCCTACAATGAGCAGTTCTTC.

The genes are TRBV27 and TRBJ2-7; no reliable D call. Trimming pared 3 bases from V and 7 bases from J, leaving 7 bases between. Germline CDR1 is MNHEY and CDR2 is SMNVEV (reference sequence). The CDR3 covers 11 residues. The CDR3, as DNA: TGTGCCAGCAGTTTCGGTGGGGAGCAGTACTTC. Translating it yields CASSFGGEQYF.

The chain carries TRBV27 and TRBJ1-1; the D is unclear. Looked up from germline, CDR1 is MNHEY and CDR2 is SMNVEV (reference sequence). V lost 2 bases to trimming and J lost 6 bases, with 4 bases between them. The CDR3 covers 11 residues. The CDR3 here is CASSLGPEAFF. In DNA, the CDR3 is TGTGCCAGCAGTTTAGGCCCTGAAGCTTTCTTT.

The V gene is TRBV6-5, the J gene TRBJ1-1; 9 bases line up with TRBD1. The CDR3 covers 15 residues. The ends lost 6 bases at V and 4 bases at J; junction bases unmatched: 9. Germline V gene data show CDR1 as MNHEY and CDR2 as SVGAGI. The CDR3 loop reads CASRPDTGGGTEAFF. In DNA, the CDR3 is TGTGCCAGCAGGCCGGATACAGGGGGCGGCACTGAAGCTTTCTTT.

The rearrangement joins TRBV5-5 to TRBJ2-7; D perhaps matches TRBD1 (7 bases). CDR3 length: 17 residues. The germline V gene has CDR1 SGHKS and CDR2 YYEKEE (reference sequence). V lost 5 bases, J lost 6 bases, and 27 bases lay in between. The DNA of the CDR3 is TGTGCCAGCAGTCCAACCCGAGGAGGGGGCGATCAATGCGAGCAGTACTTC. Its translation: CASSPTRGGGDQCEQYF. Full variable domain (outside the CDR3, taken from reference TRBV5-5 and TRBJ2-7): DAGVTQSPTHLIKTRGQQVTLRCSPISGHKSVSWYQQVLGQGPQFIFQYYEKEERGRGNFPDRFSARQFPNYSSELNVNALLLGDSALYLCASSPTRGGGDQCEQYFGPGTRLTVT.

The chain uses TRBV6-1 and TRBJ2-7; a possible D gene is TRBD1 (5 bases). The CDR3 is 13 amino acids. Germline CDR1 reads MNHNS; CDR2 reads SASEGT. V shed 4 bases and J shed 3 bases, with 10 bases lying between them. CDR3 DNA sequence: TGTGCCAGCAGTGCCAACAGGCACTACGAGCAGTACTTC. Its protein is CASSANRHYEQYF.

The J gene is TRBJ2-5, the V gene TRBV11-2; 9 positions match TRBD2. CDR3 length: 16 amino acids. Germline V gene data show CDR1 as SGHAT and CDR2 as FQNNGV. V was pared by 5 bases and J by 2 bases, with 9 bases of the junction left unmatched. The CDR3 sequence: CASSPRTSEQQETQYF. The CDR3 region has the DNA TGTGCCAGCAGCCCACGGACTAGCGAGCAGCAAGAGACCCAGTACTTC.

The chain combines TRBV29-1 with TRBJ2-1; the D is unclear. Germline assignment: CDR1 SQVTM and CDR2 ANQGSEA. CDR3 length equals 15 residues. V lost 3 bases and J lost 0, with 12 bases in between. CDR3 sequence (DNA): TGCAGCGTTGATAGACCGGCGAGCTCCTACAATGAGCAGTTCTTC. It yields the protein CSVDRPASSYNEQFF.

This chain links TRBV18 with TRBJ2-1; D remains ambiguous. CDR3 length equals 15 residues. The ends were cut back, 3 bases at V and 0 bases at J, with 9 bases in the middle. Germline lookup yields CDR1 KGHSH and CDR2 LQKENI. This chain's CDR3 is CASSPDFSSYNEQFF. CDR3 coding DNA: TGTGCCAGCTCACCGGATTTTAGCTCCTACAATGAGCAGTTCTTC.

The V call is TRBV4-1, the J call TRBJ2-3; D possibly corresponds to TRBD2 (6 bases). Germline V gene sequence: CDR1 MGHRA, CDR2 YSYEKL. V was cut by 5 bases and J by 3 bases, with 21 bases left in between. The CDR3 spans 17 residues. Here the CDR3 DNA reads TGCGCCAGCAGCTTATATGACTTAGCGGAATTAACAGATACGCAGTATTTT. This gives the protein CASSLYDLAELTDTQYF.